This T cell receptor (beta chain) was retrieved from a study of blood T cell repertoires in COVID-19. V was trimmed by 8 bases and J by 0 bases, leaving 8 bases between them. The CDR3 runs to 13 residues. Germline V gene lookup returns CDR1 MNHEY and CDR2 SVGAGI. Assay: immunoSEQ multiplex PCR; the TCRdb copy retains only in-frame clones and omits some. The sample holds some 270,000 clones, roughly 80% seen once. The chain joins TRBV6-5 to TRBJ1-5, with D hard to call. This TCR was sampled from a person aged 70 to 85 with COVID-19, enrolled during active disease. Input material: peripheral blood. The CDR3 DNA follows: TGTGCCAGCTTGGTTAGTAGCAATCAGCCCCAGCATTTT. Encoded protein: CASLVSSNQPQHF.